The source of this T cell receptor (beta chain) is a study of shared clonotypes between healthy human individuals. Details on this clone: Other nucleotide sequences in the sample specify the same CDR3.

The germline gives CDR1 SGHTA, CDR2 FQGNSA. This CDR3 spans 13 amino acids. With 3 bases removed from V and 3 bases from J, the gap between germline ends came to 6 bases. The data were produced by immunoSEQ multiplex PCR, yet TCRdb's version contains in-frame clones alone and is incomplete. The data contain some 1,100,000 clones, approximately 80% of them singletons. The chain is built from TRBV7-2 and TRBJ2-1; D gene unclear. The TCR comes from a man between 18 and 35 years old in good health. Some clones in this sample may be carry-over from other donors' samples. The sequencing input was memory CD4+ T cells from PBMCs. Subset defined: CD45RA-negative fraction. As DNA, the CDR3 is TGTGCCAGCAGCTTGAACAGCTACAATGAGCAGTTCTTC. Protein sequence: CASSLNSYNEQFF.